The clone carrying this TCR beta chain showed up many times. The data are from a study of identical twins. From the 5' RACE reads, TCRdb called clonotypes with MiXCR, one entry per CDR3 protein. The table includes 570,000 or so distinct CDR3 sequences, roughly 9.5% detected once. There are 17 residues in the CDR3. V shed 3 bases and J 10 bases; nucleotides not matched to a gene: 16. CDR1 KGHDR and CDR2 SFDVKD come from the germline V gene. The same specimen was also included in a second study, on yellow fever vaccine responses in identical twins.

What was sequenced was PBMCs. The rearrangement uses TRBV24-1 and TRBJ2-1; the match to TRBD2 covers 8 bases. This sequence was found in a woman in her late teens or twenties in good health. The CDR3 coding sequence is TGTGCCACCAGTGATGTCCGGGGGGGGACGAGCGTGAGAGAGCAGTTCTTC. Translating it yields CATSDVRGGTSVREQFF.